The 10 T cell receptor beta chains below come from one sample, sequenced in a study of cytomegalovirus exposure and HLA in healthy donors. The primer mix had 60 Vbeta and 13 Jbeta primers. TCRdb's copy holds only in-frame clones and misses some; the assay was immunoSEQ multiplex PCR. The table shows some 170,000 clones, with 81% occurring only once. Sequenced input: PBMCs. All receptors come from a woman younger than 35 in good health and CMV-seropositive.

The chain employs TRBV6-5 and TRBJ2-7, with no clear D. Per germline, CDR1 MNHEY and CDR2 SVGAGI. V shed 5 bases and J shed 5 bases, with 13 bases lying between them. CDR3 length: 13 amino acids. The CDR3 coding sequence is TGTGCCAGCAGTGAAGCTCGGGTTAACGAGCAGTACTTC. This translates into CASSEARVNEQYF.

In this sample, this clone turned up a few times. The chain uses TRBV6-5 and TRBJ2-2, with 7 bases that match TRBD1. CDR3 length equals 14 residues. Germline CDR1 is MNHEY and CDR2 is SVGAGI. V dropped 7 bases and J dropped 8; count of bases not matched to a gene: 10. CDR3 DNA sequence: TGTGCCAGCAAAAGACAGGGAGAGCCGGGGGAGCTGTTTTTT. It yields the protein CASKRQGEPGELFF.

In its sample, this clone was seen once. The chain combines TRBV21-1 with TRBJ2-1; TRBD2 is taken as the D call from the table, unchecked against the DNA. TRBV21-1 is listed as a pseudogene. The CDR3 sequence is 18 residues long. The CDR3 region is CASSARGGFFLSYNEQFF. DNA for the CDR3: TGTGCCAGCAGCGCGCGGGGGGGGTTCTTTCTAAGCTACAATGAGCAGTTCTTC.

J is TRBJ1-1 and V is TRBV10-3; 7 bases map to TRBD1. This CDR3 has 13 amino acids. Germline V gene data show CDR1 as ENHRY and CDR2 as SYGVKD. With 4 bases clipped from V and 2 bases from J, the junction kept 1 base outside the gene matches. CDR3 nucleotides: TGTGCCATCAGTGGGACAGGCAACACTGAAGCTTTCTTT. Translated: CAISGTGNTEAFF.

The chain couples TRBV30 to TRBJ2-5; the D gene is possibly TRBD1 (6 bases). Germline V gene sequence: CDR1 GTSNPN, CDR2 SVGIG (reference sequence). The CDR3 contains 14 residues. The germline V and J ends were trimmed by 5 bases and 3 bases, with 16 bases remaining between them. CDR3 amino acids: CAWQIGTSKETQYF. The DNA for the CDR3 is TGTGCCTGGCAAATCGGGACATCGAAAGAGACCCAGTACTTC.

This clone came up a few times. The CDR3 here is CANSRETGPNTEAFF. CDR3 nucleotides: TGTGCCAACTCAAGGGAAACAGGGCCGAACACTGAAGCTTTCTTT. This chain joins TRBV10-3 and TRBJ1-1; D might be TRBD1 (6 bases). V lost 10 bases, J lost 1 base, and 19 bases lay in between. Germline V gene sequence: CDR1 ENHRY, CDR2 SYGVKD. The CDR3 length is 15 residues.

There are a few counts of this clone. The chain carries TRBV27 and TRBJ2-5, with TRBD1 matching 12 bases. With the DNA end fitting TRBJ2-7 better, the J assignment may be wrong. The CDR3 contains 14 residues. CDR1 is MNHEY and CDR2 is SMNVEV in the germline V gene (reference sequence). Written as DNA, the CDR3 is TGTGCCAGCAAACGGGACAGGGGGCGATACGAGCAGTACTTC. As protein: CASKRDRGRYEQYF.

The chain uses TRBV6-5 and TRBJ1-4; the D gene is possibly TRBD1 (6 bases). Trimming stripped 7 bases from V and 8 bases from J, with 20 bases between. Germline V CDR1 and CDR2: MNHEY, SVGAGI. The CDR3 totals 15 residues. CDR3 bases: TGTGCCAGCACCACGTCACAGGGTGCTTACGAAAAACTGTTTTTT. Its translation is CASTTSQGAYEKLFF.

The chain joins TRBV5-4 to TRBJ1-2, with D hard to call. The CDR3 sequence is 16 residues long. The V end lost 4 bases, the J end lost 0 bases, and 16 bases lay between the germline ends. Germline assignment: CDR1 SGHNT and CDR2 YYREEE (reference sequence). The CDR3 coding sequence is TGTGCCAGCAGCCCCGGTTTCGGAGCTTCTAACTATGGCTACACCTTC. This translates into CASSPGFGASNYGYTF.

The chain has TRBV11-2 and TRBJ2-2, with 11 bases fitting TRBD2. V lost 7 bases and J lost 3; bases outside the gene matches: 10. CDR3 length equals 17 residues. Germline loops: CDR1 SGHAT, CDR2 FQNNGV. The CDR3 sequence: CASTPSGTSGHTGELFF. The DNA for the CDR3 is TGTGCCAGCACCCCCTCCGGGACTAGCGGCCACACCGGGGAGCTGTTTTTT.